This T cell receptor (beta chain) was captured in a study of cytomegalovirus exposure and HLA in healthy donors. Across the whole study: There were under 130 million unique TCR beta sequences, drawn from around 180 million T cells, in an earlier analysis. Findings and caveats of the study: V- and J-gene trimming of TCR beta was linked (in a later analysis) to a missense DCLRE1C variant.

Concerning this clone itself: The antigen remains undetermined.

Amplification used 60 Vbeta primers and 13 Jbeta primers. Clones were read by immunoSEQ multiplex PCR, and TCRdb kept only the in-frame ones, dropping some. The repertoire table contains roughly 120,000 clones. This CDR3 comprises 14 residues. The J segment lost 5 bases and the V segment lost 4 bases, leaving 7 bases of the junction unmatched. In germline, CDR1 is SGHRS, CDR2 YFSETQ. Specimen: PBMCs. This clonotype originated in a man younger than 35 in good health and CMV-seronegative. The chain links TRBV5-1 to TRBJ1-2; TRBD1 aligns across 8 bases. CDR3 sequence: CASSISGGSYGYTF. As DNA, the CDR3 is TGCGCCAGCAGCATTTCAGGGGGCTCTTATGGCTACACCTTC. Using reference TRBV5-1 and TRBJ1-2 for the parts outside the CDR3, the full variable domain is KAGVTQTPRYLIKTRGQQVTLSCSPISGHRSVSWYQQTPGQGLQFLFEYFSETQRNKGNFPGRFSGRQFSNSRSEMNVSTLELGDSALYLCASSISGGSYGYTFGSGTRLTVV.